This T cell receptor (beta chain) was recorded in a study of T-cell reconstitution after alpha-beta-depleted transplantation in children. Unique molecular identifiers were incorporated into the prepared TCRbeta library. MiXCR, run by TCRdb on the PCR reads, gives a single entry per CDR3 protein. This sample has about 640,000 distinct CDR3 sequences, with roughly 13% found just once. CDR1 is SGHTA and CDR2 is FQGNSA in the germline V gene. This CDR3 is built from 13 residues. This clonotype came up a few times. Its antigen is undetermined. The junction shows a germline mismatch at one end, possibly a read error. Broader study findings: Roughly two months post-transplant, alpha-beta T cells reportedly originated from several hundred graft clones that had expanded. Some patients owed their high day-60 TCRbeta diversity to surviving recipient T cells and thymic progenitors. Most T-cell counts and diversity one year after the transplant came from T cells that were newly produced.

This clonotype was obtained from a male patient aged 5 to 17 who had a stem cell transplant for acute myeloid leukemia, so the T cells may come from the graft donor. Here the sequenced sample was PBMCs, mostly from graft donor cells, taken 360 days after TCRalphabeta/CD19-depleted stem cell transplant. The rearrangement uses TRBV7-2 and TRBJ2-7; weak D call: TRBD1 (6 bases). CDR3 amino acids: CASSLGWGRRKAF. The CDR3 coding sequence is TGTGCCAGCAGCTTAGGGTGGGGGCGGAGGAAGGCCTTC.